This T cell receptor beta chain was recovered during a study of type 1 regulatory T cells. Background on the study: T-allo10 is a Tr1-enriched, alloantigen-specific CD4 T cell product made in vitro.

This CDR3 has 14 amino acids. CDR1 and CDR2 from the germline V gene are SGHRS and YFSETQ. Between the trimmed V and J ends, which lost 4 bases and 7 bases, there was a span of 12 bases. A word on this clonotype: The antigen remains undetermined.

The graft donor-derived T-allo10 cells reportedly recognize host alloantigens, are anergic, and suppress alloantigen-specifically. TCRdb re-analysed the reads in MiXCR, keeping a single row per CDR3 protein. Of 25,000 or so distinct CDR3 sequences in the sample, 72% are singletons; the top ten hold 11% to 15%. Sequencing used cultured T cells, either the whole culture or a sorted T cell fraction (not recorded which). Subset denoted: Tr1-enriched cell product generated in vitro against host alloantigens. This chain joins TRBV5-1 and TRBJ1-6; maybe TRBD1 (6 bases). The receptor was isolated from a human donor in good health. The CDR3 sequence: CASSPGGWNSPLHF. In nucleotides, the CDR3 is TGCGCCAGCAGCCCGGGGGGCTGGAATTCACCCCTCCACTTT.